The rows below give T cell receptor beta chains drawn from one sample of a study of patients and donors after allogeneic stem cell transplantation. TCRdb reprocessed the RT-PCR reads via MiXCR and lists one record per CDR3 protein. The profile shows 900,000 to 1,000,000 distinct CDR3 sequences, about a sixth of them singletons. The specimen was blood, either unsorted or a sorted T cell fraction (not recorded which). The receptors were sampled from a human donor who was either an allogeneic HSCT recipient or a stem cell or donor lymphocyte infusion donor (not recorded which). It is not recorded whose cells these are; they may come from a transplant donor. CDR3s include the opening cysteine and the closing phenylalanine or tryptophan. A D gene is named only where the DNA matches it firmly. A row's size may be missing; if present it is once, few, many or a size class.

.	TRBV5-4	TRBJ1-1	few	TGTGCCAGCAGCTTGAAGCGGGGGGTGAACACTGAAGCTTTCTTT	CASSLKRGVNTEAFF
TRBD1	TRBV24-1	TRBJ2-5	.	TGTGCGACCAGCTCGGACAGGGGACAGGAGACCCAGTACTTC	CATSSDRGQETQYF
.	TRBV5-1	TRBJ1-5	.	TGCGCCAGCAGCTTGGACTGGGAAAGAAAGCCCCAGCATTTT	CASSLDWERKPQHF
.	TRBV6-6	TRBJ1-4	many	TGTGCCAGCAGTTACTCGAATGAAAAACTGTTTTTT	CASSYSNEKLFF
TRBD2	TRBV9	TRBJ2-2	.	TGTGCCAGCAGGGCTAGCGGTGGCACCGGGGAGCTGTTTTTT	CASRASGGTGELFF
.	TRBV25-1	TRBJ2-7	.	TGTGCCAGCAGTGAACCTAACCGACCGACAGGTACCTCCGAGCAGTACTTC	CASSEPNRPTGTSEQYF
.	TRBV7-2	TRBJ2-7	few	TGTGCCAGCAGCTTAGAAGGGTTGGACGAGCAGTACTTC	CASSLEGLDEQYF
.	TRBV27	TRBJ1-5	few	TGTGCCAGCAGCGATCGGGGGCCGTCGCCCCAGCATTTT	CASSDRGPSPQHF
.	TRBV12-3/TRBV12-4	TRBJ1-1	many	TGTGCCAGCAGTCCCTCGGGACCCCAGCATCGAGCTTTCTTT	CASSPSGPQHRAFF
.	TRBV20-1	TRBJ1-5	.	TGCAGTGCGTATCCGGGGGGAGATCAGCCCCAGCATTTT	CSAYPGGDQPQHF
.	TRBV6-5	TRBJ2-1	.	TGTGCCAGCAGTTATGAGGGGAGAGCCTACAATGAGCAGTTCTTC	CASSYEGRAYNEQFF
TRBD1	TRBV7-8	TRBJ2-6	few	TGTGCCAGCAGCTTAGGGTTTGACAGGGCCTCTGGGGCCAACGTCCTGACTTTC	CASSLGFDRASGANVLTF
TRBD1	TRBV4-2	TRBJ1-1	.	TGTGCCAGCAGCCAACAGGGGGCCATGAACACTGAAGCTTTCTTT	CASSQQGAMNTEAFF
.	TRBV4-1	TRBJ1-6	.	TGCGCCAGCAGCCAGGACAGCCTTTCACCCCTCCACTTT	CASSQDSLSPLHF
TRBD2	TRBV4-1	TRBJ2-1	.	TGCGCCAGCAGCCCACCGGGACTAGCAATCGATGAGCAGTTCTTC	CASSPPGLAIDEQFF
.	TRBV12-3/TRBV12-4	TRBJ2-1	many	TGTGCCAGCAGTTTTTGGCAGGAGCTATACAATGAGCAGTTCTTC	CASSFWQELYNEQFF
TRBD1	TRBV25-1	TRBJ1-2	.	TGTGCCAGCAGTCCCGGGACAGCCTTTCAAACCAACTATGGCTACACCTTC	CASSPGTAFQTNYGYTF
TRBD1	TRBV3-1	TRBJ1-4	few	TGTGCCAGTGGACAGGGCACTAATGAAAAACTGTTTTTT	CASGQGTNEKLFF
.	TRBV4-3	TRBJ2-6	.	TGCGCCAGCAGCCGAGTAGCCAAGGGCTCTGGGGCCAACGTCCTGACTTTC	CASSRVAKGSGANVLTF
.	TRBV12-3/TRBV12-4	TRBJ2-7	many	TGTGCCAGCAGTTTTCAGGTCGGCGAGCAGTACTTC	CASSFQVGEQYF
.	TRBV20-1	TRBJ2-1	.	TGCAGTGCTAGAGATCCGCGGGCCGGTAGCGACCATGAGCAGTTCTTC	CSARDPRAGSDHEQFF
TRBD2	TRBV29-1	TRBJ2-1	.	TGCAGCGCTATCATAGCGGGGCTGTCCTACAATGAGCAGTTCTTC	CSAIIAGLSYNEQFF
.	TRBV24-1	TRBJ2-5	.	TGTGCCACCAGTGACCCAGCCAGTCAAGAGACCCAGTACTTC	CATSDPASQETQYF
.	TRBV19	TRBJ2-7	.	TGTGCCAGTAGTATGTCGGCAGAACCTACCTACGAGCAGTACTTC	CASSMSAEPTYEQYF
TRBD2	TRBV10-3	TRBJ2-3	few	TGTGCCATCAGTGGACTAGCGGGAGTCACAGATACGCAGTATTTT	CAISGLAGVTDTQYF
TRBD2	TRBV12-3/TRBV12-4	TRBJ2-3	.	TGTGCCAGCAGTTCGCTTAGCGGGTTATGGGATACGCAGTATTTT	CASSSLSGLWDTQYF
.	TRBV3-1	TRBJ2-3	.	TGTGCCAGCAGCCTTAACAGGGGAGGGAGCACAGATACGCAGTATTTT	CASSLNRGGSTDTQYF
.	TRBV4-3	TRBJ2-1	.	TGCGCCAGCAGCCTCCAAAGGGGATACGGCAATGAGCAGTTCTTC	CASSLQRGYGNEQFF
.	TRBV4-3	TRBJ2-7	few	TGCGCCAGCAGCCAAGGGAACAGGGAGAGGCCCTACGAGCAGTACTTC	CASSQGNRERPYEQYF
.	TRBV27	TRBJ1-1	.	TGTGCCAGCAGTTGGTACCCGAACACTGAAGCTTTCTTT	CASSWYPNTEAFF
.	TRBV6-5	TRBJ2-6	few	TGTGCCAGCAGTTTCTACCGGGCAGATGGGGCCAACGTCCTGACTTTC	CASSFYRADGANVLTF
.	TRBV20-1	TRBJ2-2	few	TGCAGTGCTAGTTCTCAGACCGGGGAGCTGTTTTTT	CSASSQTGELFF
TRBD1	TRBV29-1	TRBJ1-2	few	TGCAGCGTTGGGGACAGGACCTATGGCTACACCTTC	CSVGDRTYGYTF
.	TRBV7-9	TRBJ2-5	few	TGTGCCAGCAGCTTGGGTCATAAAGACGGACAAGAGACCCAGTACTTC	CASSLGHKDGQETQYF
.	TRBV13	TRBJ1-1	.	TGTGCCAGCACCACCAAAATAATGAACACTGAAGCTTTCTTT	CASTTKIMNTEAFF
TRBD2	TRBV12-3/TRBV12-4	TRBJ2-1	.	TGTGCCAGCAGTTTGGCTAGCGGGGGGTTTGAGCAGTTCTTC	CASSLASGGFEQFF
TRBD1	TRBV7-8	TRBJ2-1	few	TGTGCCAGCAGCTTGTGGGACAGGGCTGAGCAGTTCTTC	CASSLWDRAEQFF
.	TRBV12-3/TRBV12-4	TRBJ2-7	few	TGTGCCAGCAGTCAGCCCCCAGGGTGGTACGAGCAGTACTTC	CASSQPPGWYEQYF
TRBD1	TRBV5-1	TRBJ1-5	many	TGCGCCAGCAGCTTGGTAGGGGGCGATCAGCCCCAGCATTTT	CASSLVGGDQPQHF
TRBD1	TRBV12-3/TRBV12-4	TRBJ2-7	.	TGTGCCAGCAGCCTGTCCCGGACAGGGGTGGACGAGCAGTACTTC	CASSLSRTGVDEQYF
.	TRBV7-9	TRBJ1-2	.	TGTGCCAGCAGCTCCTTGTCACCTATCAACTATGGCTACACCTTC	CASSSLSPINYGYTF
.	TRBV6-1	TRBJ2-2	.	TGTGCCAGCAGTAACCACCTCAAACAGGCAGGGAACACCGGGGAGCTGTTTTTT	CASSNHLKQAGNTGELFF
TRBD2	TRBV6-2/TRBV6-3	TRBJ2-1	.	TGTGCCAGCAGTTACACTAGCGCCCACAATGAGCAGTTCTTC	CASSYTSAHNEQFF
TRBD1	TRBV12-3/TRBV12-4	TRBJ1-1	.	TGTGCCAGCAGCCGGACAGGGAATACTAAAGCTTTCTTT	CASSRTGNTKAFF
.	TRBV12-3/TRBV12-4	TRBJ1-2	many	TGTGCCAGCAGTACCAGGGGTGGCTACACCTTC	CASSTRGGYTF
.	TRBV6-2/TRBV6-3	TRBJ1-5	.	TGTGCCAGCGGCTTCCCTCGGACACCGTATAGCAATCAGCCCCAGCATTTT	CASGFPRTPYSNQPQHF
.	TRBV11-2	TRBJ2-5	.	TGTGCCAGCAGCTCCCTCCCTGTGGACACTAGACTCCAAGAGACCCAGTACTTC	CASSSLPVDTRLQETQYF
.	TRBV29-1	TRBJ1-1	few	TGCAGCGTCCCGGACGGGAACACTGAAGCTTTCTTT	CSVPDGNTEAFF
.	TRBV7-2	TRBJ2-2	few	TGTGCCAGCAGCTGGGCAGGATCTACACCGAACACCGGGGAGCTGTTTTTT	CASSWAGSTPNTGELFF